What follows are 5 T cell receptor beta chains derived from one specimen sequenced in a study of blood T cell repertoires in COVID-19. Sequencing used immunoSEQ multiplex PCR; TCRdb keeps in-frame clones, though not all of them. This table has 150,000 to 180,000 clones, 84% appearing once. Input material: peripheral blood. The receptors shown here come from a woman between 45 and 65 years old with acute or convalescent COVID-19.

The chain carries TRBV4-3 and TRBJ1-2; 9 bases match TRBD1. This CDR3 is 17 amino acids long. Germline V gene lookup returns CDR1 LGHNA and CDR2 YSLEER. The ends lost 2 bases at V and 2 bases at J; junction bases unmatched: 9. CDR3 in amino acids: CASSQSPRDRANYGYTF. The CDR3 DNA reads as TGCGCCAGCAGCCAAAGCCCCCGGGACAGGGCGAACTATGGCTACACCTTC.

The chain couples TRBV4-3 to TRBJ2-1; 9 nucleotides line up with TRBD2. V shed 0 bases and J 10 bases; nucleotides not matched to a gene: 10. From germline, CDR1 is LGHNA and CDR2 YSLEER. The CDR3 is made up of 16 amino acids. The CDR3 loop reads CASSQDIAGAVREQFF. Written as DNA, the CDR3 is TGCGCCAGCAGCCAAGATATAGCGGGGGCAGTAAGGGAGCAGTTCTTC.

The rearrangement links TRBV2 to TRBJ1-5, with TRBD1 matching 11 bases. Unmatched junction bases numbered 2, after V lost 4 bases and J lost 3 bases. This CDR3 has 15 residues. Germline V lookup: CDR1 SNHLY, CDR2 FYNNEI. This CDR3 is CASSGDRGFNQPQHF. The CDR3 DNA sequence: TGTGCCAGCAGTGGGGACAGGGGGTTCAATCAGCCCCAGCATTTT.

The chain carries TRBV5-4 and TRBJ2-6, with D possibly being TRBD2 (5 bases). CDR3 length: 17 amino acids. V was cut by 4 bases and J by 1 base, with 15 bases left in between. Germline loops: CDR1 SGHNT, CDR2 YYREEE (reference sequence). The CDR3 reads CASSLEARGSGANVLTF. CDR3 coding DNA: TGTGCCAGCAGCCTGGAGGCCCGAGGTTCTGGGGCCAACGTCCTGACTTTC.

This sequence joins TRBV5-1 and TRBJ1-1, with TRBD1 matching 10 bases. The J segment lost 5 bases and the V segment lost 4 bases, leaving 5 bases of the junction unmatched. The CDR3 length is 14 residues. The germline V gene has CDR1 SGHRS and CDR2 YFSETQ. The CDR3 loop is CASSPGQGWTEAFF. The DNA of the CDR3 is TGCGCCAGCAGCCCGGGACAGGGGTGGACTGAAGCTTTCTTT. Together with reference TRBV5-1 and TRBJ1-1, the CDR3 gives the full variable domain: KAGVTQTPRYLIKTRGQQVTLSCSPISGHRSVSWYQQTPGQGLQFLFEYFSETQRNKGNFPGRFSGRQFSNSRSEMNVSTLELGDSALYLCASSPGQGWTEAFFGQGTRLTVV.